These 28 T cell receptor beta chains were sequenced from one sample in a study of T cells in lung cancer brain metastases. Sequencing used immunoSEQ multiplex PCR; TCRdb keeps in-frame clones, though not all of them. This sample has over 800 clones, with 88% found just once. The specimen was tumor tissue from the primary lung tumor. These receptors all come from a woman aged 50 to 60 with non-small cell lung cancer.

CDR3 nucleotide sequence: TGTGCCAGCAGCCCTGTCGCGGGAGGGCACCGAGATACGCAGTATTTT. Protein product: CASSPVAGGHRDTQYF. The V gene is TRBV4-2, the J gene TRBJ2-3, with 9 bases matching TRBD2. CDR1 is LGHNA, CDR2 YNFKEQ, per germline. The J segment lost 5 bases and the V segment lost 4 bases, leaving 10 bases of the junction unmatched. The CDR3 loop spans 16 amino acids.

This clone was detected only once. The chain's CDR3 is CSMSTSGNLGQFF. The DNA for the CDR3 is TGCAGCATGTCGACTAGCGGGAATCTCGGGCAGTTCTTC. This chain joins TRBV29-1 and TRBJ2-1; 11 bases are shared with TRBD2. CDR3 length: 13 amino acids. Germline CDR1 and CDR2: SQVTM and ANQGSEA. V shed 8 bases, J shed 12 bases, and the junction held 12 bases outside the gene matches.

The V gene is TRBV6-1, the J gene TRBJ1-1; possible D gene TRBD1, 5 bases. CDR3 length: 13 residues. V was clipped by 7 bases and J by 4 bases, with 13 bases between them. The germline CDR1 and CDR2 sequences are MNHNS and SASEGT. CDR3 sequence reads: CASKGRAGTEAFF. The DNA for the CDR3 is TGTGCCAGCAAGGGCAGGGCAGGCACTGAAGCTTTCTTT.

This chain links TRBV7-9 with TRBJ2-3; 14 nucleotides agree with TRBD2. This CDR3 has 16 residues. The V and J ends lost 4 bases and 3 bases, in that order; junction bases with no gene match: 3. Germline V gene sequence: CDR1 SEHNR, CDR2 FQNEAQ (reference sequence). The CDR3 sequence is CASSWGTSGSTDTQYF. The DNA of the CDR3 is TGTGCCAGCAGCTGGGGGACTAGCGGGAGTACAGATACGCAGTATTTT.

This clone was observed once. The CDR3 spells CSTLDSSYEQYF. CDR3 nucleotides: TGCAGCACCTTAGACAGCAGCTACGAGCAGTACTTC. J is TRBJ2-7 and V is TRBV29-1; weak D call: TRBD1 (5 bases). V shed 8 bases and J shed 3 bases, with 14 bases lying between them. Looked up from germline, CDR1 is SQVTM and CDR2 is ANQGSEA. CDR3 length equals 12 residues.

As for this clone: Compared with germline, one end of the junction differs, possibly owing to a read error. This sequence joins TRBV7-7 and TRBJ2-5, with 9 bases identical to TRBD1. CDR1 is SSHAT and CDR2 is FNYEAQ in the germline V gene (reference sequence). The CDR3 loop spans 17 amino acids. CDR3 sequence (DNA): TGTGCTAGCAGCCCTACCGGGACAGGGAGAGGAAAGGAGACCCAGTACTTC. This codes for CASSPTGTGRGKETQYF.

V is TRBV9 and J is TRBJ2-7; 7 nucleotides match TRBD2. CDR1 is SGDLS and CDR2 is YYNGEE in the germline V gene. CDR3 length equals 15 residues. The ends lost 0 bases at V and 2 bases at J; junction bases unmatched: 5. CDR3 nucleotides: TGTGCCAGCAGCGTAGCACCAGCGGGGACCTACGAGCAGTACTTC. This codes for CASSVAPAGTYEQYF.

V is TRBV28 and J is TRBJ2-5; TRBD1 might be the D (7 bases). This CDR3 comprises 12 residues. Trimming left V 8 bases short and J 5 bases short, with 12 bases between. CDR1 MDHEN and CDR2 SYDVKM come from the germline V gene. The CDR3: CASSSGGETQYF. The CDR3 DNA is TGTGCCAGCTCCTCAGGGGGGGAGACCCAGTACTTC.

This clone was detected a few times. The chain links TRBV30 to TRBJ2-7, with D hard to call. This CDR3 has 12 residues. Germline lookup yields CDR1 GTSNPN and CDR2 SVGIG (reference sequence). V lost 2 bases and J lost 3, with 8 bases in between. The CDR3 sequence: CAWSSGFYEQYF. CDR3 coding DNA: TGTGCCTGGAGTTCAGGCTTCTACGAGCAGTACTTC.

This clone was seen once. The chain employs TRBV7-6 and TRBJ2-5; D is unclear. V shed 5 bases and J shed 5 bases, with 15 bases lying between them. CDR1 SGHVS and CDR2 FNYEAQ come from the germline V gene. The CDR3 consists of 14 residues. The CDR3 nucleotides read TGTGCCAGCAGCCAAACTCGAGGAGACGAGACCCAGTACTTC. The encoded protein is CASSQTRGDETQYF.

DNA for the CDR3: TGCAGCGTTCTAGATAGCGGGAGGGGTCTGTCGGAGCAGTTCTTC. It translates to CSVLDSGRGLSEQFF. The rearrangement joins TRBV29-1 to TRBJ2-1, with TRBD2 matching over 11 bases. The CDR3 runs 15 residues. The ends lost 5 bases at V and 10 bases at J; junction bases unmatched: 13. Per germline, CDR1 SQVTM and CDR2 ANQGSEA.

The chain links TRBV7-8 to TRBJ1-4; D call uncertain. The CDR3 loop spans 13 amino acids. CDR1 SGHVS and CDR2 FQNEAQ come from the germline V gene. Trimming removed 7 bases from V and 8 bases from J, with 14 bases in between. The chain's CDR3 is CASKDDGWEKLFF. CDR3 nucleotide sequence: TGTGCCAGCAAAGACGACGGCTGGGAAAAACTGTTTTTT.

The rearrangement uses TRBV27 and TRBJ2-1; 9 nucleotides agree with TRBD1. The CDR3 covers 15 residues. The germline V gene has CDR1 MNHEY and CDR2 SMNVEV (reference sequence). The ends lost 7 bases at V and 4 bases at J; junction bases unmatched: 8. The CDR3 is CASTIGTGIYNEQFF. The CDR3 bases are TGTGCCAGCACCATAGGGACAGGGATATACAATGAGCAGTTCTTC.

V is TRBV19 and J is TRBJ2-5, with D tentatively TRBD1 (6 bases). Germline V CDR1 and CDR2: LNHDA, SQIVND (reference sequence). CDR3 length: 14 amino acids. Trimming pared 3 bases from V and 5 bases from J, leaving 13 bases between. Written as DNA, the CDR3 is TGTGCCAGTAGTATTTCGGGACACGCCGAGACCCAGTACTTC. This encodes CASSISGHAETQYF.

The genes are TRBV5-1 and TRBJ2-2, with 11 bases aligning to TRBD2. The CDR3 length is 17 residues. Per germline, CDR1 SGHRS and CDR2 YFSETQ. The V segment lost 3 bases and the J segment 3 bases; nucleotides outside the gene matches: 7. The CDR3 protein is CASSSLAGGGDTGELFF. DNA of the CDR3: TGCGCCAGCAGCTCTCTAGCGGGAGGAGGAGACACCGGGGAGCTGTTTTTT.

The J gene is TRBJ1-2, the V gene TRBV5-6; D uncertain. This CDR3 contains 13 residues. The ends were cut back, 4 bases at V and 2 bases at J, with 9 bases in the middle. Per the germline V gene, CDR1 is SGHDT and CDR2 is YYEEEE. Here the CDR3 reads CASSPRFNYGYTF. Written as DNA, the CDR3 is TGTGCCAGCAGCCCGAGATTCAACTATGGCTACACCTTC.

This clone was observed a handful of times. This chain links TRBV6-5 with TRBJ1-2; the match to TRBD1 covers 7 bases. V was pared by 6 bases and J by 6 bases, with 10 bases of the junction left unmatched. Germline CDR1 and CDR2: MNHEY and SVGAGI. This CDR3 region has 14 residues. The CDR3 loop is CASSPQGGSDGYTF. As DNA, the CDR3 is TGTGCCAGCAGCCCGCAGGGGGGAAGCGATGGCTACACCTTC.

The V call is TRBV12-5, the J call TRBJ1-1; D is unresolved. The length of the CDR3 is 14 residues. Trimming took off 6 bases at V and 7 bases at J, with 18 bases between the two ends. Germline CDR1 LGHNT, CDR2 FRNRAP. CDR3 amino acids: CASGPAGLRGEAFF. In DNA, the CDR3 is TGTGCTAGTGGCCCTGCTGGGCTGAGAGGTGAAGCTTTCTTT.

The rearrangement links TRBV28 to TRBJ2-2, with 8 bases aligning to TRBD1. The CDR3 runs 16 residues. V shed 1 base, J shed 3 bases, and the junction held 4 bases outside the gene matches. CDR1 and CDR2 from the germline V gene are MDHEN and SYDVKM. The CDR3 spells CASSLSRGRDTGELFF. The DNA for the CDR3 is TGTGCCAGCAGTTTATCCAGGGGGCGCGACACCGGGGAGCTGTTTTTT.

The rearrangement joins TRBV27 to TRBJ1-2; D unresolved. With 4 bases removed from V and 5 bases from J, the gap between germline ends came to 17 bases. The germline CDR1 and CDR2 sequences are MNHEY and SMNVEV (reference sequence). CDR3 size: 15 residues. The CDR3 loop is CASSSFGSGGYGYTF. The CDR3 nucleotides read TGTGCCAGCAGTTCCTTTGGGTCCGGAGGGTATGGCTACACCTTC.

The gene calls are TRBV30 and TRBJ1-1; no clear D gene. The CDR3 totals 12 residues. Germline CDR1 reads GTSNPN; CDR2 reads SVGIG (reference sequence). Trimming pared 3 bases from V and 1 base from J, leaving 6 bases between. The CDR3 nucleotides are TGTGCCTGGAGGTACGGGAACACTGAAGCTTTCTTT. This gives the protein CAWRYGNTEAFF.

Worth noting for this clone: A read error may explain this, as a much larger clone is one base away. The rearrangement links TRBV4-1 to TRBJ1-1, with TRBD1 as a possible D gene (6 bases). This CDR3 region has 14 residues. Trimming pared 5 bases from V and 1 base from J, leaving 11 bases between. Germline values: CDR1 MGHRA, CDR2 YSYEKL. CDR3 bases: TGCGCCAGCAGCGCACGGACAGAGAACACTGAAGCTTTCTTT. This codes for CASSARTENTEAFF.

V is TRBV15 and J is TRBJ1-1, with TRBD1 matching 8 bases. From germline, CDR1 is LNHNV and CDR2 YYDKDF (reference sequence). CDR3 length: 15 amino acids. Losses at the gene ends were 2 bases for V and 4 bases for J; bases not matched to a gene: 6. For the CDR3, the DNA is TGTGCCACCAGCAGACAGGGGGCGCGAGGCACTGAAGCTTTCTTT. Its protein is CATSRQGARGTEAFF.

As concerns this clone: The junction and the germline gene differ at one end; a read error may be behind it. Within the sample, other DNA sequences also encode this same CDR3. The chain employs TRBV5-8 and TRBJ2-7, with TRBD1 identical over 9 bases. The CDR3 runs to 14 residues. Germline CDR1 SGHTS, CDR2 YDEGEE. CDR3 sequence: CASSRGDRDLEQYF. In nucleotides, the CDR3 is TGTGCTAGCAGTCGAGGGGACAGGGATTTGGAGCAGTACTTC.

The chain combines TRBV6-1 with TRBJ2-3; D gene ambiguous. In germline, CDR1 is MNHNS, CDR2 SASEGT. This CDR3 contains 14 residues. Deletions cut 1 base from V and 2 bases from J, with 7 bases between. CDR3 sequence: CASSEGYTTDTQYF. The CDR3 bases are TGTGCCAGCAGTGAAGGATACACCACAGATACGCAGTATTTT.

The rearrangement joins TRBV5-6 to TRBJ2-7, with 10 nucleotides matching TRBD1. The germline gives CDR1 SGHDT, CDR2 YYEEEE. The CDR3 has 14 residues. V was pared by 2 bases and J by 5 bases, with 4 bases of the junction left unmatched. In DNA, the CDR3 is TGTGCCAGCAGCTTTGGGACAGGGGTCCACGAGCAGTACTTC. Its protein product is CASSFGTGVHEQYF.

J is TRBJ2-2 and V is TRBV5-4; the D call may be TRBD1 or TRBD2 (6 bases each). The germline V gene has CDR1 SGHNT and CDR2 YYREEE (reference sequence). The CDR3 extends over 15 amino acids. V lost 3 bases, J lost 1 base, and 10 bases lay in between. In nucleotides, the CDR3 is TGTGCCAGCAGCTGGGGGGCAGAGAACACCGGGGAGCTGTTTTTT. This gives the protein CASSWGAENTGELFF. The full variable domain, its missing parts supplied by reference TRBV5-4 and TRBJ2-2, is ETGVTQSPTHLIKTRGQQVTLRCSSQSGHNTVSWYQQALGQGPQFIFQYYREEENGRGNFPPRFSGLQFPNYSSELNVNALELDDSALYLCASSWGAENTGELFFGEGSRLTVL.

The chain uses TRBV7-2 and TRBJ1-2; tentative D call: TRBD1 (5 bases). The CDR3 totals 12 residues. Germline V lookup: CDR1 SGHTA, CDR2 FQGNSA. The V gene lost 1 base and the J gene lost 8 bases, with 8 bases spanning the gap. Written as DNA, the CDR3 is TGTGCCAGCAGCTTAGACCAGGGAGGCTACACCTTC. This codes for CASSLDQGGYTF. Drawing the rest from reference TRBV7-2 and TRBJ1-2, the complete variable domain is GAGVSQSPSNKVTEKGKDVELRCDPISGHTALYWYRQSLGQGLEFLIYFQGNSAPDKSGLPSDRFSAERTGGSVSTLTIQRTQQEDSAVYLCASSLDQGGYTFGSGTRLTVV.